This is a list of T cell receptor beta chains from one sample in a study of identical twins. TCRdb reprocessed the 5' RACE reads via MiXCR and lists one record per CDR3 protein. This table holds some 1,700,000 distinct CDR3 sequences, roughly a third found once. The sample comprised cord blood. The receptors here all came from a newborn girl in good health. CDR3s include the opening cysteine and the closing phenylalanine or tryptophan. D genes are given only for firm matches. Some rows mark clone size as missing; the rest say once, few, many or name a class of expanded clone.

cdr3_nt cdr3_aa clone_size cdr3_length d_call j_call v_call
TGTGCCATCAGTGAGGGGGCCGGGAACACTGAAGCTTTCTTT CAISEGAGNTEAFF NA 14 NA TRBJ1-1 TRBV10-3
TGTGCCAGCAGTTACTTCGGCGGGAGTAGGGCAGATACGCAGTATTTT CASSYFGGSRADTQYF NA 16 TRBD2 TRBJ2-3 TRBV6-5
TGTGCCCAGGGTCAGGGGGTTGGAAACACCATATATTTT CAQGQGVGNTIYF NA 13 TRBD1 TRBJ1-3 TRBV12-3/TRBV12-4
TGCAGTGCTAGAGATTCCGGGAGTCCCAATGAGCAGTTCTTC CSARDSGSPNEQFF NA 14 NA TRBJ2-1 TRBV20-1
TGTGCCAGCAGTTTAGCCGGGACAGCGCAGTTCTTC CASSLAGTAQFF few 12 TRBD1 TRBJ2-1 TRBV12-3/TRBV12-4
TGCAGTGCGGAATCGGGACTAGTGACAGATACGCAGTATTTT CSAESGLVTDTQYF NA 14 TRBD2 TRBJ2-3 TRBV20-1
TGTGCCAGCAGCAAAGATGGGACGAATCAGCCCCAGCATTTT CASSKDGTNQPQHF few 14 NA TRBJ1-5 TRBV21-1
TGTGCCAGCAGTGAGGCGGGCCGGACAGAAGCTTTCTTT CASSEAGRTEAFF few 13 NA TRBJ1-1 TRBV25-1
TGTGCCAGCAGTGAAGGGGGCGGGGGGCCTCGCTACGAGCAGTACTTC CASSEGGGGPRYEQYF NA 16 TRBD2 TRBJ2-7 TRBV6-1
TGTGCCAGCAGTGAACAGCGAGGCCCTGAAGCTTTCTTT CASSEQRGPEAFF NA 13 NA TRBJ1-1 TRBV6-1
TGCAGTGCTAGATACTCGGAATATCATCTCTACGAGCAGTACTTC CSARYSEYHLYEQYF NA 15 NA TRBJ2-7 TRBV20-1
TGTGCCAGCCGGCAGGGGGGCGGAAATACGCAGTATTTT CASRQGGGNTQYF NA 13 NA TRBJ2-3 TRBV27
TGTGCCAGCAGTGCCGGGACAGGGTTGGCATATGGCTACACCTTC CASSAGTGLAYGYTF many 15 TRBD1 TRBJ1-2 TRBV6-5
TGCGCCAGCAGCTTGGGCTCGGGACTAGCGTTCGAGCAGTACTTC CASSLGSGLAFEQYF many 15 TRBD2 TRBJ2-7 TRBV5-1
TGTGCCATCAGCCCCAGGACTGCTAGCACAGATACGCAGTATTTT CAISPRTASTDTQYF few 15 NA TRBJ2-3 TRBV10-3
TGTGCCAGCAGCCCCGGGATAGCGGGACGGCAGGGAGATACGCAGTATTTT CASSPGIAGRQGDTQYF NA 17 TRBD2 TRBJ2-3 TRBV7-9
TGTGCCAGCAGCCAAGGACTAGCGGGAGTTGGGGCCAACGTCCTGACTTTC CASSQGLAGVGANVLTF NA 17 TRBD2 TRBJ2-6 TRBV3-1
TGCAGTGCTAGAGGTCTTAGACTCTCCAAATCGCTAGCCAAAAACATTCAGTACTTC CSARGLRLSKSLAKNIQYF NA 19 NA TRBJ2-4 TRBV20-1
TGTGCCAGCAGTGAGGGGTACCCTTTCAATCAGCCCCAGCATTTT CASSEGYPFNQPQHF once 15 NA TRBJ1-5 TRBV6-1
TGTGCCATCAGTGAAGGTGCTAATGAGCAGTTCTTC CAISEGANEQFF many 12 NA TRBJ2-1 TRBV10-3
TGTGCCAGCAGCCATAGCGGGAGAGGTAGGGATGAGCAGTACTTC CASSHSGRGRDEQYF few 15 TRBD2 TRBJ2-5 TRBV5-5
TGTGCCAGCAGCCAAGCGGGAGACCCAGATACGCAGTATTTT CASSQAGDPDTQYF many 14 NA TRBJ2-3 TRBV4-2
TGCGCCAGCAGCCAGACCTCCTGGACAACTAATGAAAAACTGTTTTTT CASSQTSWTTNEKLFF NA 16 NA TRBJ1-4 TRBV5-1
TGTGCCAGCAGTTACTCAAACGTTCAGTACTTC CASSYSNVQYF few 11 NA TRBJ2-7 TRBV6-6
TGTGCCAGCAGCACTACTAGCGGGAGTTACGAGCAGTACTTC CASSTTSGSYEQYF many 14 TRBD2 TRBJ2-7 TRBV9
TGCAGTGCTAGAGGGCAGGGCGGGGCAACTAATGAAAAACTGTTTTTT CSARGQGGATNEKLFF NA 16 NA TRBJ1-4 TRBV20-1
TGTGCCAGTAGTCCCCGAACGACAGGGGGCACTGAAGCTTTCTTT CASSPRTTGGTEAFF few 15 TRBD1 TRBJ1-1 TRBV19
TGCAGTGCTAGTCGGGGGCAGGCCAATAATTCACCCCTCCACTTT CSASRGQANNSPLHF NA 15 NA TRBJ1-6 TRBV20-1
TGCAGCGCTACTCCCGGGACAGGGGGCGCTTACAATGAGCAGTTCTTC CSATPGTGGAYNEQFF NA 16 TRBD1 TRBJ2-1 TRBV29-1
TGCAGCGGGGGGGGTGGGGAACCCGACACAGATACGCAGTATTTT CSGGGGEPDTDTQYF NA 15 TRBD2 TRBJ2-3 TRBV29-1
TGCAGCGTTACCCGTCCCTTCACAGATACGCAGTATTTT CSVTRPFTDTQYF NA 13 NA TRBJ2-3 TRBV29-1
TGTGCCAGCAGCTTCGGGGAGTACAATGAGCAGTTCTTC CASSFGEYNEQFF NA 13 NA TRBJ2-1 TRBV7-2
TGTGCCAGCAGCCCGGCGGGACAGGGACACAATCAGCCCCAGCATTTT CASSPAGQGHNQPQHF NA 16 TRBD1 TRBJ1-5 TRBV12-3/TRBV12-4
TGTGCCAGCAGTGATGGGATGGGGGGAGGCTATGGCTACACCTTC CASSDGMGGGYGYTF NA 15 NA TRBJ1-2 TRBV25-1
TGTGCCAGCAAACCTCGGAACGGAGCGAACACTCAGTACTTC CASKPRNGANTQYF few 14 NA TRBJ2-4 TRBV6-5
TGTGCCAGCAGTTTAGCCCGACGGGAGCGGGGTGAAAAACTGTTTTTT CASSLARRERGEKLFF few 16 NA TRBJ1-4 TRBV27